The clone carrying this T cell receptor beta chain has just one count. The sample originates from a study of cytomegalovirus exposure and HLA in healthy donors. CDR1 MNHNS and CDR2 SASEGT come from the germline V gene. Trimming cost V 6 bases and J 0 bases, with 12 bases left between them. CDR3 length: 15 residues. Use of 60 Vbeta and 13 Jbeta primers characterized the PCR. Clones were read by immunoSEQ multiplex PCR, and TCRdb kept only the in-frame ones, dropping some. This table has 150,000 to 200,000 clones, about 75% appearing once. The sequence was obtained from a female donor in good health and CMV-seronegative. Sequencing used PBMCs. The rearrangement links TRBV6-1 to TRBJ1-3; the D is unclear. The CDR3 protein is CASRPDNNSGNTIYF. DNA for the CDR3: TGTGCCAGCAGGCCTGACAACAACTCTGGAAACACCATATATTTT.